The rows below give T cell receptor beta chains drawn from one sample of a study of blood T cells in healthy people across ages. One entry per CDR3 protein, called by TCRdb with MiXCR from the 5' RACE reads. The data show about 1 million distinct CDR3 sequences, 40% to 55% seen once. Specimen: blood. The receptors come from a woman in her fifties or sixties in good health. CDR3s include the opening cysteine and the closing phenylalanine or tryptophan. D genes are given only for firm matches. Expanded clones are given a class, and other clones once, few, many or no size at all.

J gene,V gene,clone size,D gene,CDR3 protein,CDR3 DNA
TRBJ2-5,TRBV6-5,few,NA,CASSYRGGDETQYF,TGTGCCAGCAGTTACAGAGGAGGGGACGAGACCCAGTACTTC
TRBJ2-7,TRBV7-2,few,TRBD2,CASSLTGTSGILSYEQYF,TGTGCCAGCAGCTTAACCGGGACTAGCGGGATTTTATCCTACGAGCAGTACTTC
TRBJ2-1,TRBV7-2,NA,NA,CASSLDVINEQFF,TGTGCCAGCAGCTTAGACGTAATCAATGAGCAGTTCTTC
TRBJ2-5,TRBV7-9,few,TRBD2,CASSPTGGRRVETQYF,TGTGCCAGCAGCCCCACTGGCGGGAGAAGGGTAGAGACCCAGTACTTC
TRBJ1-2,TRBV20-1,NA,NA,CSARDGPKGYTF,TGCAGTGCTAGAGATGGCCCCAAAGGCTACACCTTC
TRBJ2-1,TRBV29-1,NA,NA,CSVHNRASSHNEQFF,TGCAGCGTTCACAACAGGGCTAGCTCCCACAATGAGCAGTTCTTC
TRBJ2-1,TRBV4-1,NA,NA,CASSQEVAATEQFF,TGCGCCAGCAGCCAAGAAGTAGCGGCCACTGAGCAGTTCTTC
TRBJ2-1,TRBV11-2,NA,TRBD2,CASSLAIGGKSYNEQFF,TGTGCCAGCAGCTTAGCTATCGGGGGGAAGTCCTACAATGAGCAGTTCTTC
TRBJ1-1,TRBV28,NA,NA,CASSLSRANAFF,TGTGCCAGCAGTTTATCTAGGGCGAATGCTTTCTTT
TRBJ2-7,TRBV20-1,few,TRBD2,CSALSGSGSYEQYF,TGCAGTGCTCTTAGCGGGAGCGGGTCCTACGAGCAGTACTTC
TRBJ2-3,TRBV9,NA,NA,CASSVGMRDTDTQYF,TGTGCCAGCAGCGTAGGCATGCGGGACACAGATACGCAGTATTTT
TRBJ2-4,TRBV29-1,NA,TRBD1,CSVEGTGSCKQYF,TGCAGCGTTGAGGGGACAGGGTCCTGCAAGCAGTACTTC
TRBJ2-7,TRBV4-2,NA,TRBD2,CASSQELAGAEQYF,TGTGCCAGCAGCCAAGAGCTAGCGGGAGCCGAGCAGTACTTC
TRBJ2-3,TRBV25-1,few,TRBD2,CASSDRTSGTDTQYF,TGTGCCAGCAGTGATCGGACTAGCGGGACGGATACGCAGTATTTT
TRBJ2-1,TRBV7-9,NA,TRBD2,CASSTSGRGGNEQFF,TGTGCCAGCAGCACTAGCGGGAGGGGAGGTAATGAGCAGTTCTTC
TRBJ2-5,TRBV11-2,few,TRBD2,CASRSTSGRAGRETQYF,TGTGCCAGCAGATCGACTAGCGGGAGGGCCGGCAGAGAGACCCAGTACTTC